This T cell receptor beta chain emerged from a study of shared clonotypes between healthy human individuals. With regard to this clone: Its specificity is not known. Other DNA sequences in the sample encode the same CDR3.

The authors distributed each subset's genomic DNA evenly over several immunoSEQ plates. Profiled with immunoSEQ multiplex PCR; TCRdb holds only in-frame clones, not every one. The table records some 2.3 million clones, more than 85% of them present only once. Study-level findings and limits: Sampling covered blood only; tissue repertoires likely differ. Naive subsets generally had larger estimated richness than memory subsets.

The length of the CDR3 is 11 residues. The V end was cut by 8 bases, the J end by 1 base, with 5 bases between. The germline V gene has CDR1 MNHEY and CDR2 SVGAGI. The TCR sequence derives from a young man in good health. Some clones in this sample may be carry-over from other donors' samples. Sequenced material: naive CD4+ T cells from PBMCs. Subset indicated: CD45RA+ positively selected. The genes are TRBV6-5 and TRBJ1-1; D gene unclear. The CDR3 here is CASRGNTEAFF. The CDR3 nucleotides are TGTGCCAGCCGGGGGAACACTGAAGCTTTCTTT.